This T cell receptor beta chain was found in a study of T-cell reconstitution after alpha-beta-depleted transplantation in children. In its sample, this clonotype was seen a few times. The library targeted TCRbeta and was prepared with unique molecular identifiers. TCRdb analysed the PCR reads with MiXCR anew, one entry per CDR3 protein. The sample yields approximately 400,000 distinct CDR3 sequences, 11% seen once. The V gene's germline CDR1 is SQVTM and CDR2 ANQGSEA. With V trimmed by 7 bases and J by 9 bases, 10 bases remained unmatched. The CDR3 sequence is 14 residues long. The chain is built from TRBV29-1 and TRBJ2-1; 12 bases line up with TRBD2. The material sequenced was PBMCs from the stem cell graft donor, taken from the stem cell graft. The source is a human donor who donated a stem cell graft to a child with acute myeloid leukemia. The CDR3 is CSAMLAGGPGEQFF. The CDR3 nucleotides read TGCAGCGCAATGCTAGCGGGAGGGCCCGGTGAGCAGTTCTTC.